The T cell receptor beta chain under discussion was sequenced for a study of metastatic and nonmetastatic thyroid tumors. Across the whole study: Repertoire data that came from the blood and tumor or nodule tissue of malignant and benign thyroid patients were compared.

Study-level results: Benign nodules were reported to have significantly lower TCR beta diversity than malignant thyroid tumors, in blood and tumor.

MiXCR was used by TCRdb to re-call the PCR reads. This table holds approximately 79,000 clones, 7.5% to 9% found once. This clone came up a few times. Its target is unknown. V lost 2 bases, J lost 15 bases, and 10 bases lay in between. CDR3 length: 11 residues. CDR1 is MNHEY and CDR2 is SVGAGI in the germline V gene. Patients had received no treatment of any kind before thyroid surgery. This receptor was taken from a female donor with papillary thyroid cancer or a benign thyroid nodule (not recorded which). Some clones in this sample may be carry-over from other donors' samples. The sample taken for sequencing was blood. The chain carries TRBV6-5 and TRBJ2-2; D possibly corresponds to TRBD2 (6 bases). The chain's CDR3 is CASSYGGWMFF. The CDR3 nucleotides are TGTGCCAGCAGTTACGGGGGGTGGATGTTTTTT.